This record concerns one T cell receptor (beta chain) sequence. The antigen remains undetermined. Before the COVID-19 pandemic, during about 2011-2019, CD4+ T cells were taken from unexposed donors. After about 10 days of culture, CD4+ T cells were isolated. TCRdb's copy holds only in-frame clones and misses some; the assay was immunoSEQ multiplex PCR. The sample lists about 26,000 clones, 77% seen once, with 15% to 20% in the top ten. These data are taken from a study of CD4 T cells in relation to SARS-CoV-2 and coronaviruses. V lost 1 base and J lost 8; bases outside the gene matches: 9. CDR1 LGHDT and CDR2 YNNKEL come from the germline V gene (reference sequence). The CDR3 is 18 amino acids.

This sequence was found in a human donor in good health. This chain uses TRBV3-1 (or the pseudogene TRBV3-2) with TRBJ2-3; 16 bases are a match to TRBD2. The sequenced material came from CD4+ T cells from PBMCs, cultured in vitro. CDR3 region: CASSQVGTSGRAPATQYF. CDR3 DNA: TGTGCCAGCAGCCAAGTCGGGACTAGCGGGAGGGCTCCAGCTACGCAGTATTTT.